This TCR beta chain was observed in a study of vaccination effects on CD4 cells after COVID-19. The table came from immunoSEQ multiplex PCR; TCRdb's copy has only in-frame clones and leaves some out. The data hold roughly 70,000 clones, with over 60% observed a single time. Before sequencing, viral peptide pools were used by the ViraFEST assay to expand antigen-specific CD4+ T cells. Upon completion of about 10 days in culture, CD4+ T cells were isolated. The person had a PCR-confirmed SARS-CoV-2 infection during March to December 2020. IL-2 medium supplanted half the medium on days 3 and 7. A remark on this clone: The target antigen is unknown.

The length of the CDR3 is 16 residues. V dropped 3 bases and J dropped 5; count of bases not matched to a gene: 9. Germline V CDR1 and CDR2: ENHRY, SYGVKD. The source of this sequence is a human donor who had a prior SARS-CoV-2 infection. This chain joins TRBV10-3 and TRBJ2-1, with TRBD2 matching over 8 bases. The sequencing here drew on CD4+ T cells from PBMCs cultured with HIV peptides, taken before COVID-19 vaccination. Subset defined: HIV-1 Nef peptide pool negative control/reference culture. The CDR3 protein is CAISDSLGGENNEQFF. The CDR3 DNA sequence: TGTGCCATCAGTGATAGTCTCGGGGGGGAGAACAATGAGCAGTTCTTC.